Listed below are T cell receptor beta chains from one sample, sequenced in a study of T cell repertoires in cytomegalovirus infection. Via MiXCR, TCRdb re-called the reads, giving one row per CDR3 protein. The sample carries 650,000 to 900,000 distinct CDR3 sequences, roughly 28% recorded once. These receptors' targets are unknown. The sample was cultured CD8+ T cells from PBMCs, taken from culture after CMV antigen stimulation. The receptors were gathered from a human donor in good health (CMV status not recorded). Some clones in this sample may be carry-over from other donors' samples. Both conserved end residues are part of each CDR3. Each record gives: V gene, J gene, CDR3 protein.

TRBV29-1	TRBJ1-1	CSVPTGSSEAFF
TRBV20-1	TRBJ2-1	CSAPDHLTSGGALSYNEQFF
TRBV27	TRBJ1-4	CASRDSWGSNEKLFF
TRBV4-3	TRBJ2-1	CASSQDLAGGLDEQFF
TRBV9	TRBJ2-3	CASSPPPAGGGDTQYF
TRBV20-1	TRBJ2-7	CSALTGRSSYEQYF
TRBV7-9	TRBJ1-5	CASSTQGDQPQHF
TRBV19	TRBJ1-5	CASSGQGLGQPQHF
TRBV10-3	TRBJ1-5	CAISVTGHQGNQPQHF
TRBV9	TRBJ1-1	CASSFTGNTNTEAFF
TRBV20-1	TRBJ1-5	CSARQGYSNQPQHF
TRBV15	TRBJ1-5	CATRYDRGSNQPQHF
TRBV7-2	TRBJ2-7	CASSEWDVSYEQYF
TRBV7-2	TRBJ1-2	CATAPHRFDGYTF
TRBV7-9	TRBJ2-3	CASSYSGGRLTQYF
TRBV10-3	TRBJ2-3	CAISGQAASTDTQYF
TRBV7-6	TRBJ1-1	CASSDRTGSTEAFF
TRBV4-1	TRBJ2-2	CASSLSGDTGVLFF
TRBV7-9	TRBJ1-1	CASSPSDKMNTEAFF
TRBV14	TRBJ1-1	CASSQRGGGNTEASF